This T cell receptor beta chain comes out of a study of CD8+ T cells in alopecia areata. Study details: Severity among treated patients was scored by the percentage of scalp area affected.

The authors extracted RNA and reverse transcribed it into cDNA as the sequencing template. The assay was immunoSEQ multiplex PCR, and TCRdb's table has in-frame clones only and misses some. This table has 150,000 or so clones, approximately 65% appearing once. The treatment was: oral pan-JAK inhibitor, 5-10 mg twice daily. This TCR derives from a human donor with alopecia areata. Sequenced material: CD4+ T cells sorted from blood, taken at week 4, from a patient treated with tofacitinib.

The CDR3 loop is CASSIPGGADTEAFF. As DNA, the CDR3 is TGTGCCAGCAGCATCCCTGGGGGCGCTGATACTGAAGCTTTCTTT. This chain links TRBV7-9 with TRBJ1-1, with D perhaps matching TRBD1 (6 bases). V was trimmed by 5 bases and J by 5 bases, leaving 18 bases between them. Per the germline V gene, CDR1 is SEHNR and CDR2 is FQNEAQ (reference sequence). CDR3 length: 15 residues.